Detailed here is one TCR beta chain. The protocol was immunoSEQ multiplex PCR, while the TCRdb copy is restricted to in-frame clones and leaves out a portion. Of 140,000 to 150,000 clones in the sample, about nine tenths were seen once. Germline V gene sequence: CDR1 MNHEY, CDR2 SVGAGI. CDR3 length equals 13 residues. The V and J ends lost 7 bases and 5 bases respectively, with 14 bases between them. The entry originates in a study of control samples from healthy donors and cancer patients. This receptor was identified in a man aged 25 to 45 in good health. The J gene is TRBJ2-5, the V gene TRBV6-5; D not resolved. Sequencing input: blood. Here the CDR3 reads CASNPTARETQYF. In nucleotides, the CDR3 is TGTGCCAGCAACCCTACGGCCCGGGAGACCCAGTACTTC.